Listed here is a single T cell receptor (beta chain). No antigen is known for it. The PCR ran on 60 Vbeta and 13 Jbeta primers. Profiled with immunoSEQ multiplex PCR; TCRdb holds only in-frame clones, not every one. The sample shows 150,000 to 200,000 clones, over 60% of them seen only once. This entry is derived from a study of cytomegalovirus exposure and HLA in healthy donors. V dropped 0 bases and J dropped 5 bases, with 11 bases sitting between them. This CDR3 is built from 15 residues. Germline assignment: CDR1 LGHNA and CDR2 YSLEER. Study outcomes and limitations: The investigators catalogued 150 to 200 TCR beta chains as cytomegalovirus-associated.

This sequence was found in a man over 45 in good health and CMV-seropositive. The rearrangement uses TRBV4-3 and TRBJ2-1; perhaps TRBD1 as D (6 bases). Specimen: PBMCs. CDR3 DNA sequence: TGCGCCAGCAGCCAAGATAGGGACAACAACAATGAGCAGTTCTTC. Protein sequence: CASSQDRDNNNEQFF.